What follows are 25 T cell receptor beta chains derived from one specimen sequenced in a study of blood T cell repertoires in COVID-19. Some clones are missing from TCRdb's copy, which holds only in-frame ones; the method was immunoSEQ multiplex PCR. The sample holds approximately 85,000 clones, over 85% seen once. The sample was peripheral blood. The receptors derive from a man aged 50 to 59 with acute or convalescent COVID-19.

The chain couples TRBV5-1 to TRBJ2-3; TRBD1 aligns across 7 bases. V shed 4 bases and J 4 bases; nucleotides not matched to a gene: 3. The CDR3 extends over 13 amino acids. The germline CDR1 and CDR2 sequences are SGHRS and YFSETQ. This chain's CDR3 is CASSPTGADTQYF. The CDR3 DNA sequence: TGCGCCAGCAGCCCCACAGGGGCAGATACGCAGTATTTT.

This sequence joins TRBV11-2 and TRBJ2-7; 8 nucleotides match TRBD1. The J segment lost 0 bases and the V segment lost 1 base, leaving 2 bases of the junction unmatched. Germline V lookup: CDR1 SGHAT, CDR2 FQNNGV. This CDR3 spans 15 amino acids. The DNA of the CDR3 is TGTGCCAGCAGCTTAGCAGGGGGCTTCTCCTACGAGCAGTACTTC. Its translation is CASSLAGGFSYEQYF. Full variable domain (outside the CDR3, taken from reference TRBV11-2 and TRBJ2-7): EAGVAQSPRYKIIEKRQSVAFWCNPISGHATLYWYQQILGQGPKLLIQFQNNGVVDDSQLPKDRFSAERLKGVDSTLKIQPAKLEDSAVYLCASSLAGGFSYEQYFGPGTRLTVT.

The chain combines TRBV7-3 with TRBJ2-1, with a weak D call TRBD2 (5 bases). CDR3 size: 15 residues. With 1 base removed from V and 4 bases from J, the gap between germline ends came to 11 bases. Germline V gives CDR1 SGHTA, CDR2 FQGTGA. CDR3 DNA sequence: TGTGCCAGCAGCTTAAACCCCGGGAATTACAATGAGCAGTTCTTC. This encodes CASSLNPGNYNEQFF.

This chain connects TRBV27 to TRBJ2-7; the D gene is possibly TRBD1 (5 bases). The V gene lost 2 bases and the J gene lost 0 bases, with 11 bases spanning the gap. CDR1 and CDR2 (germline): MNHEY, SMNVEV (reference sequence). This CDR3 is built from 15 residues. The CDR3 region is CASSLRAGSSYEQYV. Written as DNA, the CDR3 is TGTGCCAGCAGTTTACGCGCAGGGTCCTCCTACGAGCAGTACGTC.

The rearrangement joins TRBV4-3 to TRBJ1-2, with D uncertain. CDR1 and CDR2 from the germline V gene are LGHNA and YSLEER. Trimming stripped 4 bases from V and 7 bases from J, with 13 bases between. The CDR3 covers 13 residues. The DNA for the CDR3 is TGCGCCAGCAGCCGTAACCGGGAAGGTGGCTACACCTTC. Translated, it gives CASSRNREGGYTF.

The DNA for the CDR3 is TGTGCCAGCAGTGGCGACAGGGCTTTATTTAGAGACACTGAAGCTTTCTTT. Amino acid sequence: CASSGDRALFRDTEAFF. The chain has TRBV25-1 and TRBJ1-1; TRBD1 matches 7 bases. The CDR3 length is 17 residues. After removal of 4 bases from V and 3 bases from J, the junction contained 14 bases not matched to a gene. Germline V gene data show CDR1 as MGHDK and CDR2 as SYGVNS.

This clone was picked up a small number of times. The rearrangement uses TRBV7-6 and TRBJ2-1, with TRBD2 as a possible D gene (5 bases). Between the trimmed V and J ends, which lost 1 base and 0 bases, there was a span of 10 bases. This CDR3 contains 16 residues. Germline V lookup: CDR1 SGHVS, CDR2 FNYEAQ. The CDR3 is CASSLDRLASYNEQFF. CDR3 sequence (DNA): TGTGCCAGCAGCTTAGATCGGCTAGCCTCCTACAATGAGCAGTTCTTC. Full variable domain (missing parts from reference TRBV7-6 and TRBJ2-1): GAGVSQSPRYKVTKRGQDVALRCDPISGHVSLYWYRQALGQGPEFLTYFNYEAQQDKSGLPNDRFSAERPEGSISTLTIQRTEQRDSAMYRCASSLDRLASYNEQFFGPGTRLTVL.

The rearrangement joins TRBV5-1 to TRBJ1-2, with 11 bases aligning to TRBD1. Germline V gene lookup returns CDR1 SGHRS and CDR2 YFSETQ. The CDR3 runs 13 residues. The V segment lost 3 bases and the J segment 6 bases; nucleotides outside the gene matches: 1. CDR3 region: CASSSGQGDGYTF. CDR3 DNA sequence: TGCGCCAGCAGCTCGGGACAGGGGGATGGCTACACCTTC.

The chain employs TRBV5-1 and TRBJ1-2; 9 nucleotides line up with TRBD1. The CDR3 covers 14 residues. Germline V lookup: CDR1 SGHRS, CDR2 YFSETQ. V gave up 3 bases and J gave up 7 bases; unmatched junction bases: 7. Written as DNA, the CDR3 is TGCGCCAGCAGCTCCGGGACAGGGAGTAGTGGCTACACCTTC. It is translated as CASSSGTGSSGYTF.

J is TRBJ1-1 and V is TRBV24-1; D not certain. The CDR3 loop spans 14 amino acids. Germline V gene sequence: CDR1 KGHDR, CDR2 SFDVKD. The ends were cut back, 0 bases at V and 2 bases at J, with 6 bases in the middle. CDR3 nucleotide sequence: TGTGCCACCAGTGATTTGTGGACTAACACTGAAGCTTTCTTT. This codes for CATSDLWTNTEAFF.

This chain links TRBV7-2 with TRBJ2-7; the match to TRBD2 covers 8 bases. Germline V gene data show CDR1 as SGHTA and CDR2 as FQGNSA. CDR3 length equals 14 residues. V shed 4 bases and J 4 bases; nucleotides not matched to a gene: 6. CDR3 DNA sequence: TGTGCCAGCAGCTGGCCGGGGGGGGAGTACGAGCAGTACTTC. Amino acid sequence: CASSWPGGEYEQYF.

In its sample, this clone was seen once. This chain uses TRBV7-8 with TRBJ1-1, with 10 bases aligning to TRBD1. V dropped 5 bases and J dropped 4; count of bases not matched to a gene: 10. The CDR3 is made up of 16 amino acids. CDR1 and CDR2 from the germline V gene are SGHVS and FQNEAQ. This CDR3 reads CASSPDLGQGTTEAFF. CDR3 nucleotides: TGTGCCAGCAGCCCCGACCTGGGACAGGGGACCACTGAAGCTTTCTTT.

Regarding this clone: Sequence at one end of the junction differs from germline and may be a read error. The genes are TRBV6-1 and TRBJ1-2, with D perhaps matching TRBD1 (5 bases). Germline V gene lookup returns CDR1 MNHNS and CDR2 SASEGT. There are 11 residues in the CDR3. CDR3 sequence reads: CASSEALGGSF. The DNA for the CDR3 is TGTGCCAGCAGTGAAGCTCTCGGGGGGTCCTTC.

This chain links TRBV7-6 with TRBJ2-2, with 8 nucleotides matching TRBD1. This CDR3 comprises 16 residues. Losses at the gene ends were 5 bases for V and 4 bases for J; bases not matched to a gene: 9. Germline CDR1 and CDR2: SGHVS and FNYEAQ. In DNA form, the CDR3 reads TGTGCCAGCAGCCTCGGACAGGGTAGAATCACCGGGGAGCTGTTTTTT. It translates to CASSLGQGRITGELFF.

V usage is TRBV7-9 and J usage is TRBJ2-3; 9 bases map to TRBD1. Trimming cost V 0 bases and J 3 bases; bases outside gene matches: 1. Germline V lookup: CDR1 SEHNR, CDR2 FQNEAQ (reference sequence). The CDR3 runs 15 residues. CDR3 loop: CASSLAGTGTDTQYF. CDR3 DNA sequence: TGTGCCAGCAGCTTAGCGGGGACAGGGACAGATACGCAGTATTTT.

The CDR3: CASSWETSDAGELFF. As DNA, the CDR3 is TGTGCCAGCAGCTGGGAGACTAGCGATGCCGGGGAGCTGTTTTTT. The chain links TRBV7-6 to TRBJ2-2; 8 nucleotides align to TRBD2. This CDR3 comprises 15 residues. Germline CDR1 and CDR2: SGHVS and FNYEAQ. Germline trimming cut 4 bases from V and 6 bases from J; bases unmatched to any gene: 7.

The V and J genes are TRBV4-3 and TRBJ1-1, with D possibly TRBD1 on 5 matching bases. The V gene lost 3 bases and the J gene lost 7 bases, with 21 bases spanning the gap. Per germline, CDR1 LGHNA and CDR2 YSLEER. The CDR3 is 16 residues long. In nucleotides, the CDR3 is TGCGCCAGCAGCCAGACACCGGGACTCCTAGGTAGTGAAGCTTTCTTT. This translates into CASSQTPGLLGSEAFF.

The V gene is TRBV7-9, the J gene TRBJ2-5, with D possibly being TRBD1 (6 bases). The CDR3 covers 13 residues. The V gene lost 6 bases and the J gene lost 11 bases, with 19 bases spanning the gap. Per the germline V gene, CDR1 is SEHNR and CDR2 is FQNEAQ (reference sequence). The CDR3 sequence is CASRPRGPTQQYF. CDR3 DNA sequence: TGTGCCAGCAGGCCCAGGGGCCCTACTCAACAGTACTTC.

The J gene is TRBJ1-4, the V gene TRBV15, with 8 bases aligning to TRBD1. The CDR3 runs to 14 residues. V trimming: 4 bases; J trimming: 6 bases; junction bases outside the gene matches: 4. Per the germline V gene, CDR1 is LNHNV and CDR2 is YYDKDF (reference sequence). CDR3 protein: CATSTQGGYEKLFF. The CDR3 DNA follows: TGTGCCACCAGCACACAGGGGGGATATGAAAAACTGTTTTTT.

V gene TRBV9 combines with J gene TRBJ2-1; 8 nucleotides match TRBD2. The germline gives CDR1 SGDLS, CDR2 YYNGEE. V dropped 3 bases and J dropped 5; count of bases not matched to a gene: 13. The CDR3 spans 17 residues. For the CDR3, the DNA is TGTGCCAGCAGCGAGGGAGGGGGGACTAGTACCCACAATGAGCAGTTCTTC. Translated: CASSEGGGTSTHNEQFF.

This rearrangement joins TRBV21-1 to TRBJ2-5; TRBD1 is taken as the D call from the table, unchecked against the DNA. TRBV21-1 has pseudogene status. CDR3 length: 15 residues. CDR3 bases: TGTGCCAGCAGCAAAGGGAACAGAGACCAAGAGACCCAGTACTTC. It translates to CASSKGNRDQETQYF.

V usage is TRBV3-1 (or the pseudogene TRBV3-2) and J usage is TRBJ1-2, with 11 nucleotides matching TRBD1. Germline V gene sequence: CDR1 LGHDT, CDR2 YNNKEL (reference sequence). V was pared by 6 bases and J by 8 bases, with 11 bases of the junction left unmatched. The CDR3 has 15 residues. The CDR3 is CASSPLGQGAAGYTF. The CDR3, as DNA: TGTGCCAGCAGTCCCCTCGGACAGGGGGCAGCCGGCTACACCTTC.

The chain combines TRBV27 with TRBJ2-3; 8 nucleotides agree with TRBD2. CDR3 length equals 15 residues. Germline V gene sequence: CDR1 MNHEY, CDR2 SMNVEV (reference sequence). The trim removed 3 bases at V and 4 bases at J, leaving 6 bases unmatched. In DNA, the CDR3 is TGTGCCAGCAGTTTCGGGAGGGCCGGGTCAGATACGCAGTATTTT. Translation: CASSFGRAGSDTQYF.

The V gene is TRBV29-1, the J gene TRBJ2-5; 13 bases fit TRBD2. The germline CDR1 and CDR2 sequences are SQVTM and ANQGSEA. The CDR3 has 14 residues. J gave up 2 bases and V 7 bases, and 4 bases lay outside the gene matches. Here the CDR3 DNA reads TGCAGCGCCAGGACTAGCGGGGGACAAGAGACCCAGTACTTC. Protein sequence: CSARTSGGQETQYF. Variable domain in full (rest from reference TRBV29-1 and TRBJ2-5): SAVISQKPSRDICQRGTSLTIQCQVDSQVTMMFWYRQQPGQSLTLIATANQGSEATYESGFVIDKFPISRPNLTFSTLTVSNMSPEDSSIYLCSARTSGGQETQYFGPGTRLLVL.

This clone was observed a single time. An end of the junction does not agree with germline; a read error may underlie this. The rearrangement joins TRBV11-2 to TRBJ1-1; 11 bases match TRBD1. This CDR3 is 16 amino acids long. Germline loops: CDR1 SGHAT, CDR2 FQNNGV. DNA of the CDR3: TGTGCCAGCAGCCCCCGGACAGGGGGCCTGAAGACTGAAGCTTTCTTT. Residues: CASSPRTGGLKTEAFF. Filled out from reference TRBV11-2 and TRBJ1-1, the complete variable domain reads EAGVAQSPRYKIIEKRQSVAFWCNPISGHATLYWYQQILGQGPKLLIQFQNNGVVDDSQLPKDRFSAERLKGVDSTLKIQPAKLEDSAVYLCASSPRTGGLKTEAFFGQGTRLTVV.